Reported below is one T cell receptor (beta chain). This sample was taken from a study of blood T cell repertoires in COVID-19. Trimming took 6 bases from V and 7 from J; bases not matched to a gene: 11. The CDR3 has 14 amino acids. CDR1 and CDR2 from the germline V gene are MNHEY and SMNVEV (reference sequence). Participant-reported clinical history was the basis for cohort assignment. Here immunoSEQ multiplex PCR was the method, and the copy in TCRdb shows in-frame clones only, minus some. The sample shows 120,000 to 150,000 clones, 84% of them seen only once. This chain links TRBV27 with TRBJ1-2, with TRBD1 matching 7 bases. The TCR was taken from a woman in her 50s with acute COVID-19. Source material: PBMCs or T cells enriched from blood (not recorded which). The CDR3 coding sequence is TGTGCCAGCAGAGACGCGGACAGGCGGGGTGGCTACACCTTC. Its protein product is CASRDADRRGGYTF.